The 22 T cell receptor beta chains listed next were all sequenced from one sample in a study of blood T cell repertoires in COVID-19. The table came from immunoSEQ multiplex PCR; TCRdb's copy has only in-frame clones and leaves some out. The top ten clones hold 5% to 8% of a sample with some 220,000 clones, about 82% of them seen once. Sequencing was performed on peripheral blood. These receptors were collected from a woman aged 55-69 years with active or convalescent COVID-19.

The V call is TRBV6-4, the J call TRBJ1-1, with 8 bases identical to TRBD1. The germline gives CDR1 MRHNA, CDR2 SNTAGT. The length of the CDR3 is 20 residues. The V gene end was trimmed by 5 bases and the J gene end by 3 bases; junction bases not matched to a gene: 23. CDR3 region: CASSPERAVMTGADDTEAFF. CDR3 nucleotide sequence: TGTGCCAGCAGTCCTGAGAGGGCAGTCATGACAGGGGCGGATGACACTGAAGCTTTCTTT.

The chain recombines TRBV30 with TRBJ1-1; 7 bases map to TRBD1. The CDR3 extends over 15 amino acids. V was clipped by 2 bases and J by 1 base; unmatched bases: 7. Germline-derived CDR1 and CDR2 are GTSNPN and SVGIG (reference sequence). CDR3 region: CAWSMTRTGNTEAFF. The CDR3 DNA is TGTGCCTGGAGTATGACCCGGACAGGGAACACTGAAGCTTTCTTT.

This clone has a handful of counts. V gene TRBV27 combines with J gene TRBJ1-2; D is possibly TRBD1 (5 bases). The CDR3 is made up of 13 amino acids. Trimming cost V 6 bases and J 7 bases, with 15 bases left between them. Looked up from germline, CDR1 is MNHEY and CDR2 is SMNVEV (reference sequence). The CDR3 DNA reads as TGTGCCAGCAGCCCTACAGGACATGCTGGCTACACCTTC. This gives the protein CASSPTGHAGYTF.

V gene TRBV5-1 combines with J gene TRBJ1-3; a weak D match, TRBD1 (6 bases). The CDR3 totals 14 residues. Per the germline V gene, CDR1 is SGHRS and CDR2 is YFSETQ. V lost 4 bases, J lost 1 base, and 9 bases lay in between. The CDR3 region is CASSPDRSGNTIYF. CDR3 sequence (DNA): TGCGCCAGCAGCCCCGACAGGTCTGGAAACACCATATATTTT.

The chain links TRBV5-1 to TRBJ2-2; D is unresolved. Trimming pared 2 bases from V and 3 bases from J, leaving 8 bases between. The length of the CDR3 is 14 residues. CDR1 is SGHRS, CDR2 YFSETQ, per germline. The CDR3 region is CASSLDMDTGELFF. Written as DNA, the CDR3 is TGCGCCAGCAGCTTAGACATGGACACCGGGGAGCTGTTTTTT.

The chain combines TRBV6-5 with TRBJ1-2; a weak D match, TRBD1 (6 bases). Trimming cost V 8 bases and J 5 bases, with 15 bases left between them. This CDR3 has 13 residues. Germline lookup yields CDR1 MNHEY and CDR2 SVGAGI. CDR3 residues: CASFLDRIYGYTF. The CDR3 DNA is TGTGCCAGCTTTCTTGACAGGATTTATGGCTACACCTTC.

The chain is built from TRBV11-2 and TRBJ2-3; D is unclear. V was shortened by 0 bases and J by 6 bases, with 16 bases between the two germline ends. Germline CDR1 reads SGHAT; CDR2 reads FQNNGV. The CDR3 length is 16 residues. CDR3 sequence reads: CASSLDRLGVADTQYF. In DNA, the CDR3 is TGTGCCAGCAGCTTAGATCGCCTGGGCGTCGCGGATACGCAGTATTTT.

The rearrangement joins TRBV4-2 to TRBJ1-4, with TRBD1 identical over 10 bases. This CDR3 contains 18 residues. CDR1 is LGHNA, CDR2 YNFKEQ, per germline. The junction had 10 bases not matched to a gene; V was cut back by 3 bases and J by 3 bases. CDR3 amino acids: CASSQEPGTGDSNEKLFF. Written as DNA, the CDR3 is TGTGCCAGCAGCCAGGAGCCTGGGACAGGGGACTCTAATGAAAAACTGTTTTTT.

The CDR3 spells CASSHAGGTVNEKLFF. CDR3 nucleotide sequence: TGTGCCAGCAGCCACGCAGGCGGGACAGTTAATGAAAAACTGTTTTTT. The chain has TRBV4-2 and TRBJ1-4; 7 nucleotides match TRBD1. Germline CDR1 LGHNA, CDR2 YNFKEQ. With V trimmed by 3 bases and J by 4 bases, 8 bases remained unmatched. The CDR3 is made up of 16 amino acids.

This clone has a single count. The chain has TRBV19 and TRBJ1-2; TRBD1 agrees at 8 bases. V lost 3 bases and J lost 3; bases outside the gene matches: 3. Germline CDR1 reads LNHDA; CDR2 reads SQIVND (reference sequence). This CDR3 comprises 14 residues. CDR3 in DNA: TGTGCCAGTAGTATCCAGACAGGGGACTATGGCTACACCTTC. Translation: CASSIQTGDYGYTF.

The V call is TRBV21-1, the J call TRBJ2-4; no check of the table's D call, TRBD1, against the DNA was made. TRBV21-1 is shown as a pseudogene. The CDR3 is 16 residues long. CDR3 sequence (DNA): TGTGCCAGCAGCAATAGCCCCAGGGCGACCTGGTACATTCAGTACTTC. The encoded protein is CASSNSPRATWYIQYF.

The chain recombines TRBV5-4 with TRBJ2-6; possibly TRBD1 for D (5 bases). Germline V gives CDR1 SGHNT, CDR2 YYREEE (reference sequence). The CDR3 runs 15 residues. Trimming pared 5 bases from V and 0 bases from J, leaving 9 bases between. CDR3 sequence reads: CASSPDNSGANVLTF. CDR3 in DNA: TGTGCCAGCAGTCCGGACAACTCTGGGGCCAACGTCCTGACTTTC.

This chain connects TRBV4-2 to TRBJ1-2; 9 bases align to TRBD1. J was trimmed by 8 bases and V by 1 base; bases with no gene match: 14. Germline V CDR1 and CDR2: LGHNA, YNFKEQ. This CDR3 is 17 amino acids long. The CDR3 DNA sequence: TGTGCCAGCAGCCAAGTACCGGGACAGGGACCTATGAGGGGCTACACCTTC. The encoded protein is CASSQVPGQGPMRGYTF.

This chain uses TRBV10-1 with TRBJ2-1; D is unclear. CDR3 size: 15 residues. V shed 3 bases and J shed 2 bases, with 11 bases lying between them. Germline V gene sequence: CDR1 WNHNN, CDR2 SYGVQD (reference sequence). The CDR3 reads CASSEFAEPYNEQFF. The DNA of the CDR3 is TGCGCCAGCAGTGAATTTGCGGAACCCTACAATGAGCAGTTCTTC.

This clone was recorded once. The chain carries TRBV15 and TRBJ2-1, with 7 bases fitting TRBD2. The CDR3 loop spans 15 amino acids. CDR1 and CDR2 from the germline V gene are LNHNV and YYDKDF (reference sequence). The junction had 8 bases not matched to a gene; V was cut back by 0 bases and J by 9 bases. Written as DNA, the CDR3 is TGTGCCACCAGCAGAGATCTAGCAGGCGGGGGTGAGCAGTTCTTC. Its protein product is CATSRDLAGGGEQFF.

This clone appeared once. This chain joins TRBV19 and TRBJ2-3, with D possibly TRBD2 on 7 matching bases. This CDR3 region has 14 residues. Germline V gene sequence: CDR1 LNHDA, CDR2 SQIVND (reference sequence). Trimming removed 11 bases from V and 2 bases from J, with 17 bases in between. In DNA, the CDR3 is TGTGCCTGTGGGGGGGGCCGGGACACAGATACGCAGTATTTT. Protein sequence: CACGGGRDTDTQYF. Combining the CDR3 with reference TRBV19 and TRBJ2-3 gives the whole variable domain DGGITQSPKYLFRKEGQNVTLSCEQNLNHDAMYWYRQDPGQGLRLIYYSQIVNDFQKGDIAEGYSVSREKKESFPLTVTSAQKNPTAFYLCACGGGRDTDTQYFGPGTRLTVL.

V is TRBV4-1 and J is TRBJ1-6; D remains ambiguous. The V and J ends lost 2 bases and 1 base respectively, with 18 bases between them. Looked up from germline, CDR1 is MGHRA and CDR2 is YSYEKL. This CDR3 is 19 amino acids long. CDR3 sequence: CASSQTDNNRYSYNSPLHF. CDR3 sequence (DNA): TGCGCCAGCAGCCAAACCGACAATAACAGATATTCCTATAATTCACCCCTCCACTTT.

This chain uses TRBV7-9 with TRBJ1-5, with D perhaps TRBD1 (6 bases). Between the trimmed V and J ends, which lost 2 bases and 3 bases, there was a span of 11 bases. The CDR3 spans 15 residues. Germline CDR1 reads SEHNR; CDR2 reads FQNEAQ (reference sequence). The chain's CDR3 is CASSLSGQINQPQHF. As DNA, the CDR3 is TGTGCCAGCAGCTTATCCGGACAGATCAATCAGCCCCAGCATTTT.

The rearrangement uses TRBV11-2 and TRBJ2-3, with 12 bases fitting TRBD2. Germline values: CDR1 SGHAT, CDR2 FQNNGV. V dropped 6 bases and J dropped 1; count of bases not matched to a gene: 2. This CDR3 has 15 residues. CDR3: CASSSSGRGTDTQYF. CDR3 sequence (DNA): TGTGCCAGCAGTTCTAGCGGGAGGGGCACAGATACGCAGTATTTT.

The chain carries TRBV30 and TRBJ2-1, with 10 bases aligning to TRBD2. J gave up 9 bases and V 2 bases, and 7 bases lay outside the gene matches. Per the germline V gene, CDR1 is GTSNPN and CDR2 is SVGIG (reference sequence). This CDR3 has 14 residues. The CDR3 here is CAWSILAGEGEQFF. Here the CDR3 DNA reads TGTGCCTGGAGTATCCTAGCGGGAGAGGGTGAGCAGTTCTTC.

The chain links TRBV6-5 to TRBJ2-2; weak D call: TRBD1 (5 bases). The CDR3 extends over 13 amino acids. V lost 5 bases to trimming and J lost 7 bases, with 11 bases between them. Germline lookup yields CDR1 MNHEY and CDR2 SVGAGI. The chain's CDR3 is CASSLQGYGELFF. The CDR3 DNA follows: TGTGCCAGCAGTCTTCAGGGATACGGGGAGCTGTTTTTT.

This chain uses TRBV5-1 with TRBJ2-5, with D possibly matching TRBD2 (6 bases). Deletions cut 1 base from V and 4 bases from J, with 17 bases between. There are 16 residues in the CDR3. Germline assignment: CDR1 SGHRS and CDR2 YFSETQ. The CDR3 is CASSLTPGLQGETQYF. CDR3 nucleotide sequence: TGCGCCAGCAGCTTGACTCCGGGACTTCAGGGAGAGACCCAGTACTTC.